One sample yielded the 13 T cell receptor beta chains listed below, sequenced in a study of shared clonotypes between healthy human individuals. Sequencing was performed with immunoSEQ multiplex PCR; in TCRdb, only in-frame clones are kept and a portion is missing. The profile shows about 610,000 clones, 97% of them singletons. Sequencing was performed on naive CD4+ T cells sorted from blood. Subset defined: CD45RA+ positively selected. The receptors originated from a woman in her twenties or thirties in good health.

This sequence joins TRBV5-1 and TRBJ1-3; TRBD1 matches 12 bases. V lost 0 bases and J lost 0; bases outside the gene matches: 10. The CDR3 contains 20 residues. Germline CDR1 SGHRS, CDR2 YFSETQ. The CDR3 region is CASSLAGTGGEGLSGNTIYF. The CDR3 DNA is TGCGCCAGCAGCTTGGCCGGGACAGGGGGCGAGGGGCTCTCTGGAAACACCATATATTTT.

The V call is TRBV28, the J call TRBJ1-1, with 7 bases matching TRBD1. The junction had 3 bases not matched to a gene; V was cut back by 5 bases and J by 0 bases. The CDR3 is 14 residues long. CDR1 is MDHEN and CDR2 is SYDVKM in the germline V gene. The CDR3: CASSNRGLNTEAFF. Here the CDR3 DNA reads TGTGCCAGCAGTAACAGGGGATTGAACACTGAAGCTTTCTTT.

This clone showed up just once. CDR3 residues: CASRDPGQAKETQYF. CDR3 nucleotide sequence: TGTGCCAGCAGAGACCCGGGACAGGCAAAAGAGACCCAGTACTTC. The V gene is TRBV27, the J gene TRBJ2-5; 8 positions agree with TRBD1. J gave up 3 bases and V 6 bases, and 9 bases lay outside the gene matches. Germline CDR1 is MNHEY and CDR2 is SMNVEV (reference sequence). This CDR3 comprises 15 residues.

V gene TRBV7-8 combines with J gene TRBJ1-2; tentatively, D is TRBD1 (5 bases). The germline CDR1 and CDR2 sequences are SGHVS and FQNEAQ. Trimming removed 0 bases at V and 0 bases at J, with 8 bases between. The CDR3 length is 15 residues. The CDR3 DNA reads as TGTGCCAGCAGCTTAGCTTCGGGGCCTAACTATGGCTACACCTTC. Amino acids: CASSLASGPNYGYTF.

The rearrangement links TRBV5-6 to TRBJ2-3; D gene ambiguous. The CDR3 runs to 13 residues. CDR1 and CDR2 from the germline V gene are SGHDT and YYEEEE. Trimming took off 0 bases at V and 1 base at J, with 3 bases between the two ends. The CDR3 nucleotides are TGTGCCAGCAGCTTGGCAGGCACAGATACGCAGTATTTT. It encodes CASSLAGTDTQYF. Supplemented by reference TRBV5-6 and TRBJ2-3, the full variable domain reads DAGVTQSPTHLIKTRGQQVTLRCSPKSGHDTVSWYQQALGQGPQFIFQYYEEEERQRGNFPDRFSGHQFPNYSSELNVNALLLGDSALYLCASSLAGTDTQYFGPGTRLTVL.

This chain's CDR3 is CASSSPSVTYEQYF. DNA for the CDR3: TGTGCCAGCAGTAGCCCTAGCGTTACCTACGAGCAGTACTTC. This chain uses TRBV28 with TRBJ2-7; D possibly corresponds to TRBD2 (6 bases). CDR3 length: 14 residues. Trimming shortened V by 5 bases and J by 2 bases, and 13 bases separated the two germline ends. Germline CDR1 reads MDHEN; CDR2 reads SYDVKM.

V is TRBV5-1 and J is TRBJ2-5, with D tentatively TRBD2 (5 bases). CDR3 length equals 15 residues. V lost 0 bases and J lost 4, with 13 bases in between. Looked up from germline, CDR1 is SGHRS and CDR2 is YFSETQ. The CDR3 DNA sequence: TGCGCCAGCAGCTTGGTTTCTAGCAGTAGAGAGACCCAGTACTTC. This codes for CASSLVSSSRETQYF.

This chain connects TRBV9 to TRBJ1-4; D is unresolved. V dropped 4 bases and J dropped 8 bases, with 12 bases sitting between them. The CDR3 is 13 amino acids. Germline values: CDR1 SGDLS, CDR2 YYNGEE. This chain's CDR3 is CASSPTGTEKLFF. In DNA form, the CDR3 reads TGTGCCAGCAGCCCTACCGGAACCGAAAAACTGTTTTTT.

About this clone itself: Other DNA sequences in this sample translate to the same CDR3. This sequence joins TRBV28 and TRBJ1-5; unclear D gene. Trimming stripped 2 bases from V and 1 base from J, with 3 bases between. CDR3 size: 13 residues. Germline CDR1 reads MDHEN; CDR2 reads SYDVKM. The CDR3: CASSLNSNQPQHF. The CDR3 region has the DNA TGTGCCAGCAGTTTAAACAGCAATCAGCCCCAGCATTTT.

The chain combines TRBV19 with TRBJ1-2; no clear D. The CDR3 runs 14 residues. The ends were cut back, 7 bases at V and 1 base at J, with 13 bases in the middle. The germline gives CDR1 LNHDA, CDR2 SQIVND (reference sequence). The CDR3, as DNA: TGTGCCAGTACCCCCCATAACAATAACTATGGCTACACCTTC. Protein product: CASTPHNNNYGYTF.

Details on this clone: Mismatch with germline at one junction end may stem from a read error. The sample holds other DNA sequences that translate to the same CDR3. This chain uses TRBV18 with TRBJ1-5; TRBD1 matches at 9 bases. The V gene's germline CDR1 is KGHSH and CDR2 LQKENI. The CDR3 extends over 13 amino acids. DNA of the CDR3: TGTGCCAGCTCGCCACAGGGGGCTCAGCCCCAGCATTTT. Amino acids: CASSPQGAQPQHF.

V and J are TRBV27 and TRBJ1-1; the match to TRBD1 covers 8 bases. Germline loops: CDR1 MNHEY, CDR2 SMNVEV (reference sequence). V shed 5 bases, J shed 7 bases, and the junction held 6 bases outside the gene matches. The length of the CDR3 is 13 residues. As DNA, the CDR3 is TGTGCCAGCAGTCCCGACAGGGGTAATGAAGCTTTCTTT. Protein: CASSPDRGNEAFF.

The chain carries TRBV6-6 and TRBJ2-2; D may be TRBD2 (6 bases). The CDR3 loop spans 13 amino acids. Germline loops: CDR1 MNHNY, CDR2 SVGAGI (reference sequence). Between the trimmed V and J ends, which lost 6 bases and 5 bases, there was a span of 10 bases. CDR3 in amino acids: CASSYRGTGELFF. CDR3 in DNA: TGTGCCAGCAGCTACCGGGGGACCGGGGAGCTGTTTTTT.